This T cell receptor (beta chain) is drawn from a study of long-term antiretroviral therapy in people with HIV. Germline loops: CDR1 ENHRY, CDR2 SYGVKD. V was pared by 7 bases and J by 2 bases, with 4 bases of the junction left unmatched. This CDR3 region has 15 residues. It was version v3.0 of the immunoSEQ assay that was run at survey level. The assay was immunoSEQ multiplex PCR, and TCRdb's table has in-frame clones only and misses some. Of more than 35,000 clones in the sample, approximately 86% were seen once. The genes are TRBV10-3 and TRBJ2-3, with TRBD2 matching over 12 bases. Sample: unsorted PBMCs, taken just before starting antiretroviral therapy. This clonotype was sampled from a woman younger than 30 with HIV. CDR3 sequence reads: CAIKRTSGNTDTQYF. The CDR3 region has the DNA TGTGCCATCAAAAGGACTAGCGGGAACACAGATACGCAGTATTTT.